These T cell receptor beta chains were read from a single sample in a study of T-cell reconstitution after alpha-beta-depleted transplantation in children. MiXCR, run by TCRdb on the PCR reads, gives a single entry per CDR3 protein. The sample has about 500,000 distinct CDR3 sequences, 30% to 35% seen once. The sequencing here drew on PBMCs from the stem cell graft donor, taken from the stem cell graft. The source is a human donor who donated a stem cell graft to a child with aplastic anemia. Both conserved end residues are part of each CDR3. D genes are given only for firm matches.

CDR3 protein: CASIKDSATNEKLFF; D gene: -; V gene: TRBV2
CDR3 protein: CASRAISDSGSGLEAFF; D gene: -; V gene: TRBV25-1
CDR3 protein: CSVDSGAGETQYF; D gene: -; V gene: TRBV29-1
CDR3 protein: CASSLGGIEAFF; D gene: -; V gene: TRBV12-3/TRBV12-4
CDR3 protein: CASSQEWLGSYNEQFF; D gene: -; V gene: TRBV4-2
CDR3 protein: CSARDVSGTSGYNEQFF; D gene: TRBD2; V gene: TRBV20-1
CDR3 protein: CASSRDRVTGANVLTF; D gene: TRBD1; V gene: TRBV7-9
CDR3 protein: CSVEEGSNTEAFF; D gene: -; V gene: TRBV29-1
CDR3 protein: CSARDLLAALQGGNEQFF; D gene: TRBD2; V gene: TRBV20-1
CDR3 protein: CASSSHRGRVNTEAFF; D gene: TRBD1; V gene: TRBV27
CDR3 protein: CASTPGQGTDTQYF; D gene: -; V gene: TRBV6-1
CDR3 protein: CASSPLTGGTPGANVLTF; D gene: TRBD1; V gene: TRBV12-3/TRBV12-4
CDR3 protein: CSARGGLAGAGDTQYF; D gene: TRBD2; V gene: TRBV20-1
CDR3 protein: CASSSDRRPTEAFF; D gene: TRBD1; V gene: TRBV5-1
CDR3 protein: CSASRPKGPYNEQFF; D gene: -; V gene: TRBV20-1
CDR3 protein: CASSPRPAGPNTEAFF; D gene: -; V gene: TRBV6-2/TRBV6-3
CDR3 protein: CASSEGFGQPQHF; D gene: -; V gene: TRBV6-1